Listed here are 11 T cell receptor beta chains from one sample, sequenced in a study of blood T cell repertoires in COVID-19. Libraries were prepared by immunoSEQ multiplex PCR; TCRdb keeps only in-frame clonotypes and omits some of them. The data show fewer than 110,000 clones, about 80% seen once. Sequenced sample: peripheral blood. The source of these receptors is a man aged 65-85 years with acute or convalescent COVID-19.

The chain uses TRBV11-2 and TRBJ2-2, with a possible D match to TRBD2 (5 bases). V was cut by 0 bases and J by 0 bases, with 11 bases left in between. The CDR3 covers 17 residues. CDR1 and CDR2 from the germline V gene are SGHAT and FQNNGV. CDR3: CASSLDPGRSNTGELFF. CDR3 bases: TGTGCCAGCAGCTTAGATCCTGGGAGATCGAACACCGGGGAGCTGTTTTTT.

The rearrangement links TRBV19 to TRBJ2-7; possibly TRBD1 for D (5 bases). Germline CDR1 and CDR2: LNHDA and SQIVND (reference sequence). CDR3 length: 12 amino acids. V lost 8 bases to trimming and J lost 2 bases, with 10 bases between them. The CDR3 loop is CASAGKTYEQYF. The CDR3 nucleotides are TGTGCCAGTGCAGGGAAAACCTACGAGCAGTACTTC.

V gene TRBV2 combines with J gene TRBJ1-5; maybe TRBD1 (6 bases). This CDR3 is 14 amino acids long. The V end was cut by 1 base, the J end by 10 bases, with 14 bases between. Germline V gives CDR1 SNHLY, CDR2 FYNNEI. CDR3 bases: TGTGCCAGCAGTGAAGGGCAGGGGCCGCTCCCCCAGCATTTT. Its translation: CASSEGQGPLPQHF.

The chain carries TRBV7-9 and TRBJ1-1, with D possibly being TRBD1 (6 bases). Per the germline V gene, CDR1 is SEHNR and CDR2 is FQNEAQ (reference sequence). V was pared by 5 bases and J by 4 bases, with 17 bases between. This CDR3 is 15 amino acids long. CDR3 nucleotides: TGTGCCAGCAGCCGCTGGGGAGGGGGAGGCACTGAAGCTTTCTTT. It yields the protein CASSRWGGGGTEAFF.

V usage is TRBV10-2 and J usage is TRBJ2-7; 7 bases map to TRBD1. CDR3 length: 14 residues. Germline V gene sequence: CDR1 WSHSY, CDR2 SAAADI. The V gene end was trimmed by 2 bases and the J gene end by 3 bases; junction bases not matched to a gene: 4. In DNA, the CDR3 is TGCGCCAGCAGTGAGCCTTGGGACAGCTACGAGCAGTACTTC. This gives the protein CASSEPWDSYEQYF.

This chain uses TRBV25-1 with TRBJ2-7, with D perhaps TRBD1 (6 bases). V was shortened by 9 bases and J by 7 bases, with 16 bases between the two germline ends. Looked up from germline, CDR1 is MGHDK and CDR2 is SYGVNS. The CDR3 sequence is 12 residues long. The CDR3 protein is CASNYQGNEQYF. CDR3 bases: TGTGCCAGTAACTACCAGGGGAATGAGCAGTACTTC.

This clone was detected ten times or more. The rearrangement uses TRBV12-3 or TRBV12-4 and TRBJ2-7, with 7 nucleotides matching TRBD1. This CDR3 spans 13 amino acids. The V gene end was trimmed by 5 bases and the J gene end by 2 bases; junction bases not matched to a gene: 3. The CDR3 spells CASSDRVPYEQYF. The CDR3 nucleotides are TGTGCCAGCAGTGACAGGGTCCCCTACGAGCAGTACTTC.

V and J are TRBV2 and TRBJ2-3; D is possibly TRBD2 (6 bases). V lost 8 bases, J lost 1 base, and 13 bases lay in between. CDR1 and CDR2 from the germline V gene are SNHLY and FYNNEI. This CDR3 is 14 amino acids long. In DNA form, the CDR3 reads TGTGCCAGCCGTCCGGGGGATCGCACAGATACGCAGTATTTT. As protein: CASRPGDRTDTQYF.

The rearrangement uses TRBV7-9 and TRBJ2-5, with a weak D call TRBD1 (5 bases). This CDR3 is built from 14 residues. V shed 6 bases and J shed 2 bases, with 13 bases lying between them. Germline assignment: CDR1 SEHNR and CDR2 FQNEAQ (reference sequence). CDR3 protein: CASRGMAGQETQYF. Here the CDR3 DNA reads TGTGCCAGCAGGGGGATGGCAGGGCAAGAGACCCAGTACTTC.

The rearrangement joins TRBV4-1 to TRBJ2-7; D perhaps matches TRBD1 (6 bases). V shed 1 base and J shed 3 bases, with 10 bases lying between them. Germline V gives CDR1 MGHRA, CDR2 YSYEKL. The CDR3 contains 14 residues. CDR3: CASSQGIGGYEQYF. The CDR3 nucleotides are TGCGCCAGCAGCCAAGGAATAGGGGGCTACGAGCAGTACTTC.

This clone was counted a single time. The V call is TRBV7-2, the J call TRBJ2-3; weak D call: TRBD1 (6 bases). Trimming took 9 bases from V and 2 from J, leaving 12 bases between them. The CDR3 has 13 residues. Germline lookup yields CDR1 SGHTA and CDR2 FQGNSA. The CDR3 sequence: CASSGTNTDTQYF. The CDR3 DNA follows: TGTGCCAGTTCGGGGACAAACACAGATACGCAGTATTTT. Drawing the rest from reference TRBV7-2 and TRBJ2-3, the complete variable domain is GAGVSQSPSNKVTEKGKDVELRCDPISGHTALYWYRQSLGQGLEFLIYFQGNSAPDKSGLPSDRFSAERTGGSVSTLTIQRTQQEDSAVYLCASSGTNTDTQYFGPGTRLTVL.